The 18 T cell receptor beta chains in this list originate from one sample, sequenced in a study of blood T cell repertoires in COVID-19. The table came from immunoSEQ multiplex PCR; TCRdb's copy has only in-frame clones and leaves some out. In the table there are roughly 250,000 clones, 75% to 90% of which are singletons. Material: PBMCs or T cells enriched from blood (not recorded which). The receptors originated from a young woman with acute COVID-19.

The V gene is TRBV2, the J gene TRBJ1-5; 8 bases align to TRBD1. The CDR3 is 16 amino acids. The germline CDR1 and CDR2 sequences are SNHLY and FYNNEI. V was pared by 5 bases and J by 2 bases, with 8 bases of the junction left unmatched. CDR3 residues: CASSRPGGMGNQPQHF. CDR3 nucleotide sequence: TGTGCCAGCAGTAGGCCAGGGGGCATGGGCAATCAGCCCCAGCATTTT.

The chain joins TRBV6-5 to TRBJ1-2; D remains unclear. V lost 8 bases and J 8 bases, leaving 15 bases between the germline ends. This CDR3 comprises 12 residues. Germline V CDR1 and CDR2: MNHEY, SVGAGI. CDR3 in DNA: TGTGCCAGCGGTCGGGAAGCCACAGGCTACACCTTC. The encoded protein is CASGREATGYTF.

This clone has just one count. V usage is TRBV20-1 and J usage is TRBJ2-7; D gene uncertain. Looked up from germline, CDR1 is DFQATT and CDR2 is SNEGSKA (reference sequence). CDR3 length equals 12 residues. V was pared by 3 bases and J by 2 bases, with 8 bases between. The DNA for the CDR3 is TGCAGTGCTAGTTCCCCTGCCTACGAGCAGTACTTC. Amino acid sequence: CSASSPAYEQYF.

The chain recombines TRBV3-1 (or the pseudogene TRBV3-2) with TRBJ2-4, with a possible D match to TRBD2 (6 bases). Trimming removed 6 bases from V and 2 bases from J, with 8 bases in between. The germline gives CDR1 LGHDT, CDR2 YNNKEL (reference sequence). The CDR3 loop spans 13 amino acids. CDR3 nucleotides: TGTGCCAGCAGGGGACTTACCAAAAACATTCAGTACTTC. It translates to CASRGLTKNIQYF.

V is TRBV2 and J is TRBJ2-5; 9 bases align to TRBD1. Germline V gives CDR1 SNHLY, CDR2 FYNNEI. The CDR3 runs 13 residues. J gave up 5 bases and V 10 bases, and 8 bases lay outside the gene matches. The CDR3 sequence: CANRQGVGETQYF. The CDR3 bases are TGTGCCAACAGACAGGGGGTCGGGGAGACCCAGTACTTC.

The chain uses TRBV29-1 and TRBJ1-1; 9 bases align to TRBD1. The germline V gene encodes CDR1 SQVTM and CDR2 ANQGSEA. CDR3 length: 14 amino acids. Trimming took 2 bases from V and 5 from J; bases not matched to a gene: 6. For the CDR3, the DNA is TGCAGCGTTGAAAAACAGGGGGCAGGGACTGAAGCTTTCTTT. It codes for CSVEKQGAGTEAFF.

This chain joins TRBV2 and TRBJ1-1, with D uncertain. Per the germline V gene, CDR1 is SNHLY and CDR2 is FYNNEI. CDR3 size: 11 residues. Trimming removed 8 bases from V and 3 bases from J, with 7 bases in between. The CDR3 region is CASGLDTEAFF. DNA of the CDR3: TGTGCCAGCGGGCTGGACACTGAAGCTTTCTTT.

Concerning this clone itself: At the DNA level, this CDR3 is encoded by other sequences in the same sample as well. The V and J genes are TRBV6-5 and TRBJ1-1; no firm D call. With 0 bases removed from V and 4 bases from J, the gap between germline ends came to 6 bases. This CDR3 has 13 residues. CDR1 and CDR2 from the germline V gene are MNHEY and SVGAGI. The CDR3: CASSYSRGTEAFF. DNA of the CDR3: TGTGCCAGCAGTTACTCGCGAGGCACTGAAGCTTTCTTT.

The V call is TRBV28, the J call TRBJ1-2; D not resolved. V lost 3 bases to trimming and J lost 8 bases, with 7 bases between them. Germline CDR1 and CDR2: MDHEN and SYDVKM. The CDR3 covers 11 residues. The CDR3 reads CASSLGRGYTF. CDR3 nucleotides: TGTGCCAGCAGTTTGGGCCGAGGCTACACCTTC.

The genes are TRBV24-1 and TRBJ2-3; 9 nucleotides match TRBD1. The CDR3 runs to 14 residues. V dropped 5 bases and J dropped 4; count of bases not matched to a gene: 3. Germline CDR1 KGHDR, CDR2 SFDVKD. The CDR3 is CATSGTGEPDTQYF. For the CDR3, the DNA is TGTGCCACCAGTGGGACAGGGGAACCAGATACGCAGTATTTT.

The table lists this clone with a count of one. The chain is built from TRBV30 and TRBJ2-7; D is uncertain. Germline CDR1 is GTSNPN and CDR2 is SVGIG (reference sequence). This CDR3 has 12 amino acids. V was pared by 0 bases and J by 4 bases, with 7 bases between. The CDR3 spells CAWSVDGYEQYF. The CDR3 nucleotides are TGTGCCTGGAGTGTTGACGGGTACGAGCAGTACTTC. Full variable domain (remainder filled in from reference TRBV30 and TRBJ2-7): SQTIHQWPATLVQPVGSPLSLECTVEGTSNPNLYWYRQAAGRGLQLLFYSVGIGQISSEVPQNLSASRPQDRQFILSSKKLLLSDSGFYLCAWSVDGYEQYFGPGTRLTVT.

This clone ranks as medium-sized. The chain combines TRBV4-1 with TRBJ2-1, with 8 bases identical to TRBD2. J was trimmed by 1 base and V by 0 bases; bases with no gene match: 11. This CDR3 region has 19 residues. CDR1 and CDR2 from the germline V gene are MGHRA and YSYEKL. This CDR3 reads CASSQDLPGRAISYNEQFF. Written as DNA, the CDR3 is TGCGCCAGCAGCCAAGATCTCCCCGGGAGGGCCATATCCTACAATGAGCAGTTCTTC.

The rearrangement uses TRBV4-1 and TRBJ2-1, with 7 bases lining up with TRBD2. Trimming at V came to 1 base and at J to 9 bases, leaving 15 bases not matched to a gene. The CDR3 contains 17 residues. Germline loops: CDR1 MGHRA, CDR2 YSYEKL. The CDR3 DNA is TGCGCCAGCAGCCAAGTCCCTGGACTAGAAAAAACCACTGAGCAGTTCTTC. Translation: CASSQVPGLEKTTEQFF.

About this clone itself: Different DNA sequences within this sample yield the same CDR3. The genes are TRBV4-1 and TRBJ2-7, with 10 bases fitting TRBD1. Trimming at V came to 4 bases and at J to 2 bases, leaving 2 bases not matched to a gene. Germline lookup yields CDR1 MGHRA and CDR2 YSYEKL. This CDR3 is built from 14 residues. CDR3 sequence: CASSPGTGAYEQYF. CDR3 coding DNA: TGCGCCAGCAGCCCAGGGACAGGGGCCTACGAGCAGTACTTC.

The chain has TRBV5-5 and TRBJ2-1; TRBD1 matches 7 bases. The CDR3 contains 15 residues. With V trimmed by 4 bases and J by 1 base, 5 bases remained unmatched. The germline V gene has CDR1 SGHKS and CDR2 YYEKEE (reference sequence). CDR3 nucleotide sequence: TGTGCCAGCAGCGACCGGGACAGTTCCTACAATGAGCAGTTCTTC. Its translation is CASSDRDSSYNEQFF.

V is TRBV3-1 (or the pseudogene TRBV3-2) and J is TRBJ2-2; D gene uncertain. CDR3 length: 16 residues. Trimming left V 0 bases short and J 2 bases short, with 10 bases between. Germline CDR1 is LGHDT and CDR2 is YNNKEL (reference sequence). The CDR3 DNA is TGTGCCAGCAGCCAAGATCCGGCGGTTAACACCGGGGAGCTGTTTTTT. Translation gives CASSQDPAVNTGELFF.

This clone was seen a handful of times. CDR3 sequence reads: CASSFDSWAYEQYF. CDR3 DNA: TGCGCCAGCAGCTTCGACAGTTGGGCCTACGAGCAGTACTTC. The rearrangement joins TRBV5-1 to TRBJ2-7, with D perhaps TRBD1 (5 bases). Germline V CDR1 and CDR2: SGHRS, YFSETQ. This CDR3 is 14 amino acids long. V lost 2 bases and J lost 2, with 11 bases in between.

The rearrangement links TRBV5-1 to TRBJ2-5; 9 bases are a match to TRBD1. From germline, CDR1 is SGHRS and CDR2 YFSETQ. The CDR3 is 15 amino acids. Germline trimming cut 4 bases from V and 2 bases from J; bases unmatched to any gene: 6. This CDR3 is CASSLTGGLQETQYF. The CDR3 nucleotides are TGCGCCAGCAGCCTGACAGGGGGTTTGCAAGAGACCCAGTACTTC.